This T cell receptor beta chain was recovered during a study of blood T cell repertoires in COVID-19. Looking at the study overall: T cells, B-cell-depleted T cells, or PBMCs provided the cDNA or gDNA that served as material.

Measured with immunoSEQ multiplex PCR; TCRdb has only the in-frame clones, and not every one. The sample lists around 190,000 clones, about 78% seen once, with more than 6.5% in the top ten. The CDR3 has 16 amino acids. The junction had 9 bases not matched to a gene; V was cut back by 6 bases and J by 1 base. Per the germline V gene, CDR1 is SGHTA and CDR2 is FQGTGA. The table lists this clone with a few counts. The sequenced sample consisted of peripheral blood. The TCR comes from a woman aged 50 to 65 with active or convalescent COVID-19. This sequence joins TRBV7-3 and TRBJ2-3, with TRBD2 matching over 8 bases. The CDR3 reads CASRPGGGLGTDTQYF. In DNA, the CDR3 is TGTGCCAGCAGACCAGGCGGGGGGCTTGGCACAGATACGCAGTATTTT.